The sample holds a few counts of the clone carrying this T cell receptor (beta chain). What it recognizes is unknown. Both TCR beta VDJ combination and CDR3 sequence profiling were carried out. Genomic DNA was the template for this profiling. One entry per CDR3 protein, called by TCRdb with MiXCR from the reads. This table has about 190,000 distinct CDR3 sequences, approximately 50% appearing once. Patients chosen for sequencing had CD8+CD57+ cells that had expanded, as shown by flow cytometry. Patients had received no therapy at the time of blood sampling. The record originates from a study of CD8+CD57+ T cells in acquired aplastic anemia. Turning to the study itself: Sorted CD4+ and CD8+ cell DNA averaged 3.2 ug. Points from the study as a whole: In CD8+ cells, Simpson's diversity showed no significant difference between patients and controls.

CDR3 length: 15 amino acids. Trimming removed 2 bases from V and 0 bases from J, with 10 bases in between. Looked up from germline, CDR1 is LNHDA and CDR2 is SQIVND (reference sequence). This receptor was obtained from a human donor with aplastic anemia. This chain connects TRBV19 to TRBJ1-2, with D maybe TRBD1 (5 bases). Material for sequencing was sorted CD4+, CD8+, or CD8+CD57+ T cells (not recorded which) from PBMCs. CDR3: CASSISGESNYGYTF. The CDR3 region has the DNA TGTGCCAGTAGTATATCGGGGGAGTCTAACTATGGCTACACCTTC.